Listed below are T cell receptor beta chains from one sample, sequenced in a study of graft-versus-host responses after intestinal transplantation. The protocol was immunoSEQ multiplex PCR, while the TCRdb copy is restricted to in-frame clones and leaves out a portion. This table holds around 100,000 clones, roughly 92% found once. No antigen has been assigned to these receptors. This specimen consisted of unstimulated CD4+ T cells sorted from spleen or lymph node cells, obtained before transplant. These receptors were obtained from a human donor who was the organ donor for an intestinal transplant. Both conserved end residues are part of each CDR3. D genes are given only for firm matches. The size entry is marked missing in some rows and otherwise reads once, few, many or a size class.

v_call: TRBV6-1
clone_size: NA
j_call: TRBJ1-1
d_call: NA
cdr3_aa: CASSLTDLNTEAFF
cdr3_nt: TGTGCCAGCAGCCTAACAGACTTGAACACTGAAGCTTTCTTT

v_call: TRBV10-3
clone_size: NA
j_call: TRBJ2-7
d_call: TRBD1
cdr3_aa: CAISESTGTHEQYF
cdr3_nt: TGTGCCATCAGTGAGTCGACAGGGACCCACGAGCAGTACTTC

v_call: TRBV30
clone_size: NA
j_call: TRBJ1-2
d_call: NA
cdr3_aa: CAWSVDGSYGYTF
cdr3_nt: TGTGCCTGGAGTGTAGACGGGTCCTATGGCTACACCTTC

v_call: TRBV9
clone_size: NA
j_call: TRBJ2-1
d_call: TRBD2
cdr3_aa: CASSARGLAGGLYNEQFF
cdr3_nt: TGTGCCAGCAGCGCCCGGGGACTAGCGGGAGGGCTCTACAATGAGCAGTTCTTC

v_call: TRBV30
clone_size: NA
j_call: TRBJ2-3
d_call: NA
cdr3_aa: CAWSGSIGTSSTDTQYF
cdr3_nt: TGTGCCTGGAGTGGATCAATAGGGACGTCTAGCACAGATACGCAGTATTTT

v_call: TRBV18
clone_size: NA
j_call: TRBJ1-2
d_call: NA
cdr3_aa: CASSPSGGEEGYTF
cdr3_nt: TGCGCCAGCTCACCATCTGGAGGGGAGGAAGGCTACACCTTC

v_call: TRBV19
clone_size: NA
j_call: TRBJ2-2
d_call: NA
cdr3_aa: CASSPQGEDTGELFF
cdr3_nt: TGTGCCAGTAGCCCCCAGGGAGAGGACACCGGGGAGCTGTTTTTT

v_call: TRBV5-1
clone_size: NA
j_call: TRBJ1-1
d_call: NA
cdr3_aa: CASSLLRDIGRGTEAFF
cdr3_nt: TGCGCCAGCAGCCTGCTCCGGGACATCGGGAGGGGCACTGAAGCTTTCTTT

v_call: TRBV18
clone_size: NA
j_call: TRBJ2-7
d_call: NA
cdr3_aa: CASSCSGAYEQYF
cdr3_nt: TGTGCCAGCTCATGTTCAGGGGCCTACGAGCAGTACTTC

v_call: TRBV10-1
clone_size: NA
j_call: TRBJ2-1
d_call: NA
cdr3_aa: CASSDRARGYYEQFF
cdr3_nt: TGCGCCAGCAGTGACAGGGCCCGGGGGTACTATGAGCAGTTCTTC

v_call: TRBV6-5
clone_size: NA
j_call: TRBJ1-2
d_call: NA
cdr3_aa: CASSYSMGGANGYTF
cdr3_nt: TGTGCCAGCAGTTACTCGATGGGGGGGGCGAATGGCTACACCTTC

v_call: TRBV6-5
clone_size: NA
j_call: TRBJ2-5
d_call: NA
cdr3_aa: CASRLLAFGTQYF
cdr3_nt: TGTGCCAGCAGGCTACTAGCCTTCGGAACCCAGTACTTC

v_call: TRBV19
clone_size: NA
j_call: TRBJ2-1
d_call: TRBD2
cdr3_aa: CASSRTGLAGARAHEQFF
cdr3_nt: TGTGCCAGTAGTAGGACGGGACTAGCGGGAGCCCGAGCCCATGAGCAGTTCTTC

v_call: TRBV27
clone_size: NA
j_call: TRBJ1-1
d_call: NA
cdr3_aa: CASSLRGAGSNTEAFF
cdr3_nt: TGTGCCAGCAGTTTAAGGGGCGCAGGATCGAACACTGAAGCTTTCTTT

v_call: TRBV6-1
clone_size: NA
j_call: TRBJ2-3
d_call: TRBD2
cdr3_aa: CASTATSGGDTQYF
cdr3_nt: TGTGCCAGCACCGCGACTAGCGGAGGGGATACGCAGTATTTT

v_call: TRBV6-6
clone_size: NA
j_call: TRBJ2-3
d_call: NA
cdr3_aa: CASSYLGGDTQYF
cdr3_nt: TGTGCCAGCAGTTACCTAGGGGGGGATACGCAGTATTTT

v_call: TRBV5-1
clone_size: few
j_call: TRBJ1-3
d_call: NA
cdr3_aa: CASSFTSDISGNTIYF
cdr3_nt: TGCGCCAGCAGCTTCACGTCAGACATCTCTGGAAACACCATATATTTT

v_call: TRBV19
clone_size: NA
j_call: TRBJ2-3
d_call: NA
cdr3_aa: CASSMRALSTDTQYF
cdr3_nt: TGTGCCAGTAGTATGCGGGCCCTAAGCACAGATACGCAGTATTTT

v_call: TRBV6-5
clone_size: NA
j_call: TRBJ2-3
d_call: NA
cdr3_aa: CASSRRTDTQYF
cdr3_nt: TGTGCCAGCAGTCGACGTACAGATACGCAGTATTTT

v_call: TRBV11-2
clone_size: NA
j_call: TRBJ2-2
d_call: NA
cdr3_aa: CASSVGPGELFF
cdr3_nt: TGTGCCAGCAGCGTGGGTCCCGGGGAGCTGTTTTTT

v_call: TRBV5-4
clone_size: once
j_call: TRBJ1-2
d_call: NA
cdr3_aa: CASSLGAGKGGYGYTF
cdr3_nt: TGTGCCAGCAGCTTGGGGGCAGGGAAAGGGGGTTATGGCTACACCTTC

v_call: TRBV5-6
clone_size: NA
j_call: TRBJ2-5
d_call: NA
cdr3_aa: CASSLVGSGTTGETQYF
cdr3_nt: TGTGCCAGCAGCTTGGTCGGCAGCGGAACTACAGGGGAGACCCAGTACTTC

v_call: TRBV7-3
clone_size: NA
j_call: TRBJ2-3
d_call: TRBD1
cdr3_aa: CASSQRGRGLSTDTQYF
cdr3_nt: TGTGCCAGCAGCCAAAGGGGCAGGGGGCTGAGCACAGATACGCAGTATTTT

v_call: TRBV28
clone_size: NA
j_call: TRBJ2-2
d_call: TRBD2
cdr3_aa: CASSFYIGRRIGELFF
cdr3_nt: TGTGCCAGCAGTTTTTACATCGGGAGGAGGATCGGGGAGCTGTTTTTT

v_call: TRBV19
clone_size: NA
j_call: TRBJ2-1
d_call: TRBD1
cdr3_aa: CASRRQGYNEQFF
cdr3_nt: TGTGCCAGTAGGCGACAGGGTTACAATGAGCAGTTCTTC

v_call: TRBV6-1
clone_size: NA
j_call: TRBJ1-4
d_call: NA
cdr3_aa: CASSDIRTVGLLFF
cdr3_nt: TGTGCCAGCAGTGACATTAGGACTGTGGGGTTACTGTTTTTT

v_call: TRBV6-5
clone_size: NA
j_call: TRBJ2-7
d_call: NA
cdr3_aa: CASTPPGTYEQYF
cdr3_nt: TGTGCCAGCACCCCCCCTGGGACCTACGAGCAGTACTTC

v_call: TRBV28
clone_size: NA
j_call: TRBJ1-2
d_call: TRBD1
cdr3_aa: CASSLRDSYGYTF
cdr3_nt: TGTGCCAGCAGTTTACGGGACAGTTATGGCTACACCTTC

v_call: TRBV6-5
clone_size: few
j_call: TRBJ2-1
d_call: NA
cdr3_aa: CASSYGTPSYNEQFF
cdr3_nt: TGTGCCAGCAGTTACGGGACACCCTCCTACAATGAGCAGTTCTTC

v_call: TRBV14
clone_size: NA
j_call: TRBJ2-7
d_call: NA
cdr3_aa: CASSQGPGALGEQYF
cdr3_nt: TGTGCCAGCAGCCAAGGCCCAGGAGCGTTGGGCGAGCAGTACTTC

v_call: TRBV15
clone_size: NA
j_call: TRBJ2-6
d_call: NA
cdr3_aa: CATSRQGSGANVLTF
cdr3_nt: TGTGCCACCAGCAGACAGGGAAGTGGGGCCAACGTCCTGACTTTC

v_call: TRBV19
clone_size: NA
j_call: TRBJ2-1
d_call: TRBD1
cdr3_aa: CASSIGGQAISYNEQFF
cdr3_nt: TGTGCCAGTAGTATAGGAGGACAGGCCATCTCCTACAATGAGCAGTTCTTC

v_call: TRBV11-2
clone_size: NA
j_call: TRBJ2-5
d_call: NA
cdr3_aa: CASSLVGIREGGEETQYF
cdr3_nt: TGTGCCAGCAGCTTAGTTGGGATTCGTGAGGGAGGCGAAGAGACCCAGTACTTC

v_call: TRBV6-6
clone_size: NA
j_call: TRBJ2-1
d_call: NA
cdr3_aa: CASSYMVGTGAFF
cdr3_nt: NA

v_call: TRBV19
clone_size: NA
j_call: TRBJ2-7
d_call: NA
cdr3_aa: CASSSRSGGYEQYF
cdr3_nt: TGTGCCAGTAGTTCACGGTCTGGGGGCTACGAGCAGTACTTC

v_call: TRBV15
clone_size: few
j_call: TRBJ2-7
d_call: NA
cdr3_aa: CATSPGLPSSYEQYF
cdr3_nt: TGTGCCACCAGCCCGGGACTCCCGAGCTCCTACGAGCAGTACTTC

v_call: TRBV2
clone_size: NA
j_call: TRBJ2-3
d_call: TRBD2
cdr3_aa: CASSDPLAGVSTDTQYF
cdr3_nt: TGTGCCAGCAGTGACCCCCTAGCGGGGGTTAGCACAGATACGCAGTATTTT

v_call: TRBV18
clone_size: NA
j_call: TRBJ1-2
d_call: NA
cdr3_aa: CASSPSGAYGYTF
cdr3_nt: TGTGCCAGCTCACCATCCGGAGCCTATGGCTACACCTTC

v_call: TRBV5-1
clone_size: NA
j_call: TRBJ2-2
d_call: TRBD2
cdr3_aa: CASSPGLALTNTGELFF
cdr3_nt: TGCGCCAGCAGCCCGGGACTAGCGCTTACGAACACCGGGGAGCTGTTTTTT

v_call: TRBV5-5
clone_size: NA
j_call: TRBJ1-3
d_call: TRBD1
cdr3_aa: CASSERQGTISGNTIYF
cdr3_nt: TGTGCCAGCAGCGAAAGACAGGGAACTATCTCTGGAAACACCATATATTTT

v_call: TRBV27
clone_size: NA
j_call: TRBJ2-7
d_call: TRBD2
cdr3_aa: CASSLSGLGYLEQYF
cdr3_nt: TGTGCCAGCAGTTTATCGGGACTAGGGTATCTCGAGCAGTACTTC

v_call: TRBV2
clone_size: once
j_call: TRBJ2-5
d_call: NA
cdr3_aa: CASDQDQETQYF
cdr3_nt: TGTGCCAGCGACCAGGACCAAGAGACCCAGTACTTC

v_call: TRBV2
clone_size: NA
j_call: TRBJ1-2
d_call: TRBD1
cdr3_aa: CASRPTGDYGYTF
cdr3_nt: TGTGCCAGCAGGCCCACAGGGGACTATGGCTACACCTTC

v_call: TRBV6-5
clone_size: NA
j_call: TRBJ1-2
d_call: TRBD1
cdr3_aa: CASSPGTGVRGYTF
cdr3_nt: TGTGCCAGCAGTCCCGGGACAGGGGTACGGGGCTACACCTTC

v_call: TRBV27
clone_size: NA
j_call: TRBJ1-4
d_call: NA
cdr3_aa: CASSPTLYRATNEKLFF
cdr3_nt: TGTGCCAGCAGTCCAACCCTTTACAGGGCAACTAATGAAAAACTGTTTTTT

v_call: TRBV5-1
clone_size: NA
j_call: TRBJ2-3
d_call: TRBD1
cdr3_aa: CASSTGQGRNTQYF
cdr3_nt: TGCGCCAGCAGCACCGGACAGGGCAGGAATACGCAGTATTTT

v_call: TRBV18
clone_size: once
j_call: TRBJ1-4
d_call: NA
cdr3_aa: CASSPGGNEKLFF
cdr3_nt: TGTGCCAGCTCACCAGGGGGTAATGAAAAACTGTTTTTT

v_call: TRBV7-9
clone_size: few
j_call: TRBJ1-3
d_call: NA
cdr3_aa: CASSPRTDSGNTIYF
cdr3_nt: TGTGCCAGCAGCCCCCGGACTGACTCTGGAAACACCATATATTTT

v_call: TRBV7-9
clone_size: NA
j_call: TRBJ2-7
d_call: NA
cdr3_aa: CASSHAKTTYEQYF
cdr3_nt: TGTGCCAGCAGCCATGCGAAGACGACCTACGAGCAGTACTTC

v_call: TRBV19
clone_size: NA
j_call: TRBJ2-1
d_call: NA
cdr3_aa: CASSPPWLSEQFF
cdr3_nt: TGTGCCAGTAGTCCCCCATGGCTTTCTGAGCAGTTCTTC

v_call: TRBV19
clone_size: NA
j_call: TRBJ2-1
d_call: NA
cdr3_aa: CASSYRDEQFF
cdr3_nt: TGTGCCAGTAGTTATAGGGATGAGCAGTTCTTC

v_call: TRBV9
clone_size: NA
j_call: TRBJ2-2
d_call: TRBD1
cdr3_aa: CASSSGQGNTGELFF
cdr3_nt: TGTGCCAGCAGCTCAGGACAGGGGAACACCGGGGAGCTGTTTTTT

v_call: TRBV6-6
clone_size: once
j_call: TRBJ1-1
d_call: NA
cdr3_aa: CASSPFGGVVNTEAFF
cdr3_nt: TGTGCCAGCAGCCCATTCGGGGGAGTGGTGAACACTGAAGCTTTCTTT

v_call: TRBV6-6
clone_size: NA
j_call: TRBJ2-5
d_call: NA
cdr3_aa: CASSSPVGGGETQYF
cdr3_nt: TGTGCCAGCAGTTCCCCGGTGGGAGGGGGAGAGACCCAGTACTTC

v_call: TRBV30
clone_size: NA
j_call: TRBJ1-4
d_call: NA
cdr3_aa: CAWSPAGSEKLFF
cdr3_nt: TGTGCCTGGAGTCCTGCAGGGAGTGAAAAACTGTTTTTT